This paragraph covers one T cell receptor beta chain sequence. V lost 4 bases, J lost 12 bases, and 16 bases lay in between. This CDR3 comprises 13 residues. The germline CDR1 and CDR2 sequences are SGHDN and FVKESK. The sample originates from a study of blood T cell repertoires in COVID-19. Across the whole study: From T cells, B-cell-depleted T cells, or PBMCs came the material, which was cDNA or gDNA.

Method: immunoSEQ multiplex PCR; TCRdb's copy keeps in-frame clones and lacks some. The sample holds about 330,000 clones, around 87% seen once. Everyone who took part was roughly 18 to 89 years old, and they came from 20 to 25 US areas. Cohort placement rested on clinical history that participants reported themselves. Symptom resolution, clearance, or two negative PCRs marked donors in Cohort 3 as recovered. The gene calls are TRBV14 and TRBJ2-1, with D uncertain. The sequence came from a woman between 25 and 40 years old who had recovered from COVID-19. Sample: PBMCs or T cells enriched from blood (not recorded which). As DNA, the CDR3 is TGTGCCAGCAGCCTCCGGGTATGGGTGGGGCAGTTCTTC. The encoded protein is CASSLRVWVGQFF.